This T cell receptor (beta chain) is drawn from a study of T cell repertoires in cytomegalovirus infection. Study background: Recently identified HLA-C-restricted and well-studied HLA-B-restricted CMV epitopes were used. Public TCR beta signatures marked donors with CMV infection and the matching HLA. Study-level findings and limits: Clonotypes of TCR beta that were HLA-C-restricted and CMV-specific dominated the ex vivo response.

CDR3 length: 14 residues. V was clipped by 0 bases and J by 8 bases, with 13 bases between them. Looked up from germline, CDR1 is MNHNY and CDR2 is SVGAGI (reference sequence). About this clonotype: The antigen remains unidentified.

A single record per CDR3 protein comes from TCRdb applying MiXCR to the reads. The table has hundreds of thousands of distinct CDR3 sequences, around 31% seen once; the top ten hold over 12%. This chain connects TRBV6-6 to TRBJ1-2, with D perhaps matching TRBD1 (5 bases). The sequence came from a human donor in good health (CMV status not recorded). Some clones in this sample may be carry-over from other donors' samples. Specimen: cultured CD8+ T cells from PBMCs, collected from culture after CMV antigen stimulation. The CDR3 here is CASSYSIRGDGYTF. The CDR3 DNA is TGTGCCAGCAGTTACTCGATAAGGGGCGACGGCTACACCTTC.